The count of the clone carrying this T cell receptor beta chain is one. While infection was still active, Seattle patients were enrolled and then followed longitudinally. The CDR3 has 15 residues. Trimming at V came to 0 bases and at J to 4 bases, leaving 4 bases not matched to a gene. Germline CDR1 reads GTSNPN; CDR2 reads SVGIG (reference sequence). TCRdb's copy holds only in-frame clones and misses some; the assay was immunoSEQ multiplex PCR. The table has 40,000 to 45,000 clones, around 94% seen once; the top ten hold around 0.39%. This specimen comes from a study of blood T cell repertoires in COVID-19.

The sample consisted of peripheral blood. The chain has TRBV30 and TRBJ2-5, with TRBD2 identical over 11 bases. This sequence originates from a man over 45 with COVID-19, enrolled during active disease. CDR3 region: CAWSVDGTSGETQYF. DNA for the CDR3: TGTGCCTGGAGTGTAGACGGGACTAGCGGAGAGACCCAGTACTTC.